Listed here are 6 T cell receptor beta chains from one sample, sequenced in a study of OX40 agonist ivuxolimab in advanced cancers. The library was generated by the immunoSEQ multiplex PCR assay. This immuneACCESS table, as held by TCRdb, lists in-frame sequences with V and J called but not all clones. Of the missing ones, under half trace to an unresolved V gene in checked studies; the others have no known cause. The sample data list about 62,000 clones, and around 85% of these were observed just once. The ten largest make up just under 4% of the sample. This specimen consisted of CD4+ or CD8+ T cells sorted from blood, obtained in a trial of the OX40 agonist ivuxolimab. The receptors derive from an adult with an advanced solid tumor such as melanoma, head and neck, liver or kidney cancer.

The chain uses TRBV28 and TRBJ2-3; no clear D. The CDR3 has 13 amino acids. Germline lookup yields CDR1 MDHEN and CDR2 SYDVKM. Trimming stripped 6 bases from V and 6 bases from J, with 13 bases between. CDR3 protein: CASRGPHGDTQYF. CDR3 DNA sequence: TGTGCCAGCAGAGGTCCTCACGGGGATACGCAGTATTTT.

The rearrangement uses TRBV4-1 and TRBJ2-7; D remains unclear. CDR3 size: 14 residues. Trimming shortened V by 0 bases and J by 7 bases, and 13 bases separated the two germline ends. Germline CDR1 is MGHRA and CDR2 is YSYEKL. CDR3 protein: CASSQDPSSWEQYF. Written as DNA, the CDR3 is TGCGCCAGCAGCCAAGATCCCAGCTCCTGGGAGCAGTACTTC.

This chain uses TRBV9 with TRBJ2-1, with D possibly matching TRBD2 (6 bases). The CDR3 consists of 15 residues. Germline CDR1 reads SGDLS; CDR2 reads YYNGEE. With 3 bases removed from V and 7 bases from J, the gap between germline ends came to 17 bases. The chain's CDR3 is CASSDRLEGWNEQFF. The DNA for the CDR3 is TGTGCCAGCAGCGATCGACTAGAAGGGTGGAATGAGCAGTTCTTC.

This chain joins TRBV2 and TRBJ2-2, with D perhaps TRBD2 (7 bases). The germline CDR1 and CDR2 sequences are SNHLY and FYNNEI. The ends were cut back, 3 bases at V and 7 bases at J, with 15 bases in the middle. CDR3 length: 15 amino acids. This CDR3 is CASSDLGGLIGELFF. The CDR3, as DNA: TGTGCCAGCAGTGATTTGGGGGGGCTTATCGGGGAGCTGTTTTTT.

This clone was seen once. The CDR3 DNA sequence: TGTGCCAGCAGCTTGGAGGGACTCCCGGACAATGAGCAGTTCTTC. Translating gives CASSLEGLPDNEQFF. The chain joins TRBV5-4 to TRBJ2-1, with D possibly matching TRBD2 (6 bases). Trimming shortened V by 0 bases and J by 5 bases, and 12 bases separated the two germline ends. The CDR3 totals 15 residues. Germline-derived CDR1 and CDR2 are SGHNT and YYREEE (reference sequence). The variable domain in full, completed from reference TRBV5-4 and TRBJ2-1, reads ETGVTQSPTHLIKTRGQQVTLRCSSQSGHNTVSWYQQALGQGPQFIFQYYREEENGRGNFPPRFSGLQFPNYSSELNVNALELDDSALYLCASSLEGLPDNEQFFGPGTRLTVL.

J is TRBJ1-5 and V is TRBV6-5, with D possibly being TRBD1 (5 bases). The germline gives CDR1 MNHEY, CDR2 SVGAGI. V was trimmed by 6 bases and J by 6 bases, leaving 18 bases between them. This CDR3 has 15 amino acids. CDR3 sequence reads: CASSRNGGGVQPQHF. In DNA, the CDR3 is TGTGCCAGCAGCCGCAATGGGGGTGGAGTTCAGCCCCAGCATTTT.